Listed below are T cell receptor beta chains from one sample, sequenced in a study of blood T cell repertoires in COVID-19. Clones were sequenced by immunoSEQ multiplex PCR, and TCRdb holds only the in-frame ones, with some missing. The table records roughly 63,000 clones, 70% to 85% of them present only once. Sequencing used peripheral blood. The receptors come from a human donor in a cohort sampled during active COVID-19. Each CDR3 is given with its conserved first and last residue. D genes are given only for firm matches. Clone size is stated in some rows and not others, as once, few, many or a class when expanded.

.	TRBJ2-6	TRBV30	.	TGTGCCTGGAGGACGAGGGGAGGTAGCTCTGGGGCCAACGTCCTGACTTTC	CAWRTRGGSSGANVLTF
.	TRBJ1-3	TRBV14	few	TGTGCCAGCAGCCTGACAGCAACTGGAAACACCATATATTTT	CASSLTATGNTIYF
TRBD1	TRBJ2-7	TRBV6-5	.	TGTGCCAGCACGGGACAGGCCCAATTCTCCTACGAGCAGTACTTC	CASTGQAQFSYEQYF
TRBD1	TRBJ1-2	TRBV5-4	.	TGTGCCAGCAGCAAGGGACAGGGCAACTATGGCTACACCTTC	CASSKGQGNYGYTF
TRBD2	TRBJ2-7	TRBV7-6	.	TGTGCCAGCAGGCTGACGACTAGCGGTAATCACGAGCAGTACTTC	CASRLTTSGNHEQYF
TRBD2	TRBJ2-3	TRBV14	once	TGTGCCAGCAGCCAAGATCTGGCGGGAGGGCCTTCAGGTACGCAGTATTTT	CASSQDLAGGPSGTQYF
.	TRBJ2-1	TRBV6-4	.	TGTGCCAGCAGACCCCAGGGGTCAAGCTCCTACAATGAGCAGTTCTTC	CASRPQGSSSYNEQFF
.	TRBJ2-7	TRBV6-5	.	TGTGCCAGCAGTTACAATAGCGGCTACGAGCAGTACTTC	CASSYNSGYEQYF
.	TRBJ2-7	TRBV21-1	.	TGTGCCAGCAGCACTCCTTTTCTAAGGGGGTTTTACGAGCAGTACTTC	CASSTPFLRGFYEQYF
.	TRBJ1-1	TRBV5-1	.	TGCGCCAGCTCTCACAGTCCGCGGAACACTGAAGCTTTCTTT	CASSHSPRNTEAFF
.	TRBJ2-5	TRBV12-5	.	TGTGCTAGTGGTCCCGCTAGCGACCCTTGGACCCAGTACTTC	CASGPASDPWTQYF
TRBD1	TRBJ1-5	TRBV2	.	TGTGCCAGCAGTGAGTGGGGACAGTTCAATCAGCCCCAGCATTTT	CASSEWGQFNQPQHF
.	TRBJ1-1	TRBV27	.	TGTGCCCCCCTCAGTAGAGAGACAAACAAGGTGGACACTGAAGCTTTCTTT	CAPLSRETNKVDTEAFF
.	TRBJ2-7	TRBV12-3/TRBV12-4	.	TGTGCCAGCAATTCGGGACTTACCTACGAGCAGTACTTC	CASNSGLTYEQYF
TRBD1	TRBJ2-5	TRBV7-6	once	TGTGCCAGCAGCTTAGGAACAGGGGAGAGGGAGACCCAGTACTTC	CASSLGTGERETQYF
TRBD1	TRBJ2-2	TRBV5-1	.	TGCGCCAGCAGGATTGGGACAGCCAACACCGGGGAGCTGTTTTTT	CASRIGTANTGELFF
.	TRBJ1-4	TRBV7-9	.	TGTGCCAGCAGCTTAACCGCCCCCAGGGGCTATGAAAAACTGTTTTTT	CASSLTAPRGYEKLFF
TRBD1	TRBJ1-4	TRBV4-1	.	TGCGCCAGCAGCCATCGACAGGGTCCTAATGAAAAACTGTTTTTT	CASSHRQGPNEKLFF
.	TRBJ2-5	TRBV7-2	.	TGTGCCAGCAGCGTGACTAGGGCCCAAGAGACCCAGTACTTC	CASSVTRAQETQYF
TRBD2	TRBJ2-2	TRBV30	.	TGTGCCTGGGTGGCGGGCGGGAGCAGCACCGGGGAGCTGTTTTTT	CAWVAGGSSTGELFF
TRBD1	TRBJ2-5	TRBV18	.	TGTGCCAGCTCACCACAGAAGACAGGGATCCAAGAGACCCAGTACTTC	CASSPQKTGIQETQYF
TRBD1	TRBJ2-7	TRBV27	.	TGTGCCAGCACTTTGAAGGGACAGGGGGTTTCCTACGAGCAGTACTTC	CASTLKGQGVSYEQYF
.	TRBJ2-7	TRBV7-9	.	TGTGCCAGCAGCTTACAGGACACTGACTACGAGCAGTACTTC	CASSLQDTDYEQYF
.	TRBJ2-3	TRBV19	few	TGTGCCAGTAGTCGGGGAACGGGAGCCTCAGATACGCAGTATTTT	CASSRGTGASDTQYF
.	TRBJ1-1	TRBV2	.	TGTGCCAGCAGTGAACCAGGCCTGAACACTGAAGCTTTCTTT	CASSEPGLNTEAFF
.	TRBJ1-1	TRBV19	.	TGTGCCAGTAGTATAGGGGCGCCAATGAGTGAAGCTTTCTTT	CASSIGAPMSEAFF
TRBD2	TRBJ2-7	TRBV28	.	TGTGCCAGCAGAAGCGGGAGATACGAGCAGTACTTC	CASRSGRYEQYF
.	TRBJ1-1	TRBV10-2	.	TGCGCCAGCAGTGAGCCGATCCCCGGTCCGGAAGCTTTCTTT	CASSEPIPGPEAFF
TRBD1	TRBJ2-1	TRBV27	.	TGTGCCAGCAGCCGGGACAGGGGGCGCGAGCAGTTCTTC	CASSRDRGREQFF
TRBD1	TRBJ2-3	TRBV27	.	TGTGCCAGCAGTCTCACCGGGACAGGGAACGCAGATACGCAGTATTTT	CASSLTGTGNADTQYF
TRBD1	TRBJ2-1	TRBV19	.	TGTGCCAGTAGAGGGGGACAGGGCAGTAAGGGTGAGCAGTTCTTC	CASRGGQGSKGEQFF